The present entry profiles one TCR beta chain with its context. Germline CDR1 is LNHDA and CDR2 is SQIVND (reference sequence). This CDR3 spans 14 amino acids. The trim removed 2 bases at V and 6 bases at J, leaving 3 bases unmatched. TCRdb re-called the 5' RACE reads through MiXCR, storing one row per CDR3 protein. The sample gives around 40,000 distinct CDR3 sequences, 4% to 5% of which show up once; about 9% is in the top ten. The data derive from a study of T cells of healthy individuals. This clonotype originated in a human donor in good health. V and J are TRBV19 and TRBJ2-1, with 8 bases lining up with TRBD2. CDR3 in amino acids: CASSIRGGRNEQFF. In DNA form, the CDR3 reads TGTGCCAGTAGTATACGGGGGGGCCGCAATGAGCAGTTCTTC.